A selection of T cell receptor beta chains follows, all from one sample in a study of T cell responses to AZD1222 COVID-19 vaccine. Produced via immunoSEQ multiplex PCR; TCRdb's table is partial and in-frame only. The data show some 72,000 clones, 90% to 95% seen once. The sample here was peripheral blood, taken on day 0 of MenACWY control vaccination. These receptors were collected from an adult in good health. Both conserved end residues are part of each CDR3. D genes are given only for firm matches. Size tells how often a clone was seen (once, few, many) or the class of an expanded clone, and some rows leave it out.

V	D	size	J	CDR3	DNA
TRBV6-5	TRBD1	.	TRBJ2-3	CASSLLGTETDTQYF	TGTGCCAGCAGTTTACTAGGGACAGAGACAGATACGCAGTATTTT
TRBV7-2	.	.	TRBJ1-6	CASSLVPVQNSPLHF	TGTGCCAGCAGCTTAGTGCCAGTACAAAATTCACCCCTCCACTTT
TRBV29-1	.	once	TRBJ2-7	CSKCPVSGNEQYF	TGCAGCAAATGCCCAGTCTCAGGAAACGAGCAGTACTTC
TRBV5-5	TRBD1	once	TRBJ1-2	CASSDGTGGFFGYTF	TGTGCCAGCAGCGATGGGACAGGGGGCTTTTTTGGCTACACCTTC
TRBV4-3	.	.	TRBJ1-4	CASSPEATYPNEKLFF	TGCGCCAGCAGCCCAGAGGCGACATATCCTAATGAAAAACTGTTTTTT
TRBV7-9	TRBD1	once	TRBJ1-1	CASRGTGGGAFF	TGTGCCAGCAGAGGGACAGGAGGGGGAGCTTTCTTT
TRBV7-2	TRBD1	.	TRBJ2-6	CASRRPGQAHPGANVLTF	TGTGCCAGCAGACGACCGGGACAGGCACACCCTGGGGCCAACGTCCTGACTTTC
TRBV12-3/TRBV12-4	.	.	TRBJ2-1	CASSNGPNEQFF	TGTGCCAGCAGTAACGGACCCAATGAGCAGTTCTTC
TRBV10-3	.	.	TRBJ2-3	CAISEGRGGTTDTQYF	TGTGCCATCAGTGAGGGAAGGGGCGGGACCACAGATACGCAGTATTTT
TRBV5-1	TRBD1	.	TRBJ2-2	CASSWDRANTGELFF	TGCGCCAGCAGCTGGGACAGGGCGAACACCGGGGAGCTGTTTTTT
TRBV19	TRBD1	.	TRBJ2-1	CASSIVPGQGARVEQFF	TGTGCCAGTAGTATAGTCCCGGGACAGGGGGCTCGAGTTGAGCAGTTCTTC
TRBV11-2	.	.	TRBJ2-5	CASSLRGSGETQYF	TGTGCCAGCAGCTTAAGGGGGTCCGGGGAGACCCAGTACTTC
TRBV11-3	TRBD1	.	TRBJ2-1	CASSLEGGQASYNEQFF	TGTGCCAGCAGCTTAGAGGGTGGACAGGCTAGCTACAATGAGCAGTTCTTC
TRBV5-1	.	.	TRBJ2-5	CASSLGGVLSETQYF	TGCGCCAGCAGCTTGGGTGGGGTTCTGTCAGAGACCCAGTACTTC
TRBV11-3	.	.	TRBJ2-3	CASSLSRESTQYF	TGTGCCAGCAGCTTATCTCGGGAGTCCACGCAGTATTTT
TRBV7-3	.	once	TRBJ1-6	CASSLKQETYNSPLHF	TGTGCCAGCAGCTTAAAACAGGAGACCTATAATTCACCCCTCCACTTT
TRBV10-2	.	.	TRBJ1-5	CASSLVGDQPQHF	TGCGCCAGCAGCCTCGTGGGGGATCAGCCCCAGCATTTT
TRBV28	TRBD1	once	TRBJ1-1	CASNTAGGRFTEAFF	TGTGCCAGCAACACAGCAGGGGGTCGGTTTACTGAAGCTTTCTTT
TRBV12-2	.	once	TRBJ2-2	CASRGVRLEGDTGELFF	TGTGCAAGTCGGGGTGTAAGGCTCGAGGGGGACACCGGGGAGCTGTTTTTT
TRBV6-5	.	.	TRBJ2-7	CASRWTTEFYEQYF	TGTGCCAGCCGTTGGACAACGGAGTTTTACGAGCAGTACTTC
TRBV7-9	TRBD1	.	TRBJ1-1	CASRKDRGETEAFF	TGTGCCAGCAGGAAAGACAGGGGGGAGACTGAAGCTTTCTTT
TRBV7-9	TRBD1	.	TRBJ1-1	CASSGQVEAFF	TGTGCCAGCAGCGGACAGGTTGAAGCTTTCTTT
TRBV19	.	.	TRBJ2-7	CASSSATLTTYEQYF	TGTGCCAGTAGTTCCGCTACCTTAACCACCTACGAGCAGTACTTC
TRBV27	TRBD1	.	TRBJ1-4	CASSPRTGVEKLFF	TGTGCCAGCAGTCCCCGGACAGGGGTTGAAAAACTGTTTTTT
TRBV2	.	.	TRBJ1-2	CASSVSSHYGYTF	TGTGCCAGCAGTGTGAGCAGCCACTATGGCTACACCTTC
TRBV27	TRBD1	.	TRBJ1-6	CASMNRGNNSPLHF	TGTGCCAGCATGAACAGGGGGAATAATTCACCCCTCCACTTT
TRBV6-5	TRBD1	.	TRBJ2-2	CASRKTGANTGELFF	TGTGCCAGCAGAAAGACAGGGGCGAACACCGGGGAGCTGTTTTTT
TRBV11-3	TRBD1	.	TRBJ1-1	CASSLSDGTGGDEAFF	TGTGCCAGCAGCCTAAGCGATGGGACAGGGGGAGATGAAGCTTTCTTT
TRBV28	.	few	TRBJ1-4	CASSLGGTTNEKLFF	TGTGCCAGCAGTTTGGGAGGGACTACTAATGAAAAACTGTTTTTT
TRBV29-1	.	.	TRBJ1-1	CSVSGGSGTEAFF	TGCAGCGTTTCTGGGGGAAGTGGTACTGAAGCTTTCTTT
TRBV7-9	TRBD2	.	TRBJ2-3	CASSRGDASTDTQYF	TGTGCCAGCAGCCGGGGGGACGCTAGCACAGATACGCAGTATTTT
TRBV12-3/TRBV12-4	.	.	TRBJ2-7	CASSQGITYEQYF	TGTGCCAGCAGCCAAGGTATCACCTACGAGCAGTACTTC
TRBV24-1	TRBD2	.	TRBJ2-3	CATSDSLGLAGNTDTQYF	TGTGCCACCAGTGATTCGCTGGGACTAGCGGGTAACACAGATACGCAGTATTTT
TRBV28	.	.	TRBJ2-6	CASSQMSVAGANVLTF	TGTGCCAGCAGCCAGATGTCGGTCGCCGGGGCCAACGTCCTGACTTTC
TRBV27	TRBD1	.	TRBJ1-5	CASSPGDRPTTQHF	TGTGCCAGCAGTCCGGGGGACAGGCCTACAACCCAGCATTTT
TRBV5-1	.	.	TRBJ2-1	CASSLGDRNEQFF	TGCGCCAGCAGCTTAGGGGATAGAAATGAGCAGTTCTTC
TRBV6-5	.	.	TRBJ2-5	CASSPGIQETQYF	TGTGCCAGCAGCCCCGGGATCCAAGAGACCCAGTACTTC
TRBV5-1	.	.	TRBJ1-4	CASSLDGGNEKLFF	TGCGCCAGCAGCTTGGATGGCGGTAATGAAAAACTGTTTTTT
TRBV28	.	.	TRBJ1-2	CASSSLQGYGYTF	TGTGCCAGCAGTTCCCTCCAGGGCTATGGCTACACCTTC
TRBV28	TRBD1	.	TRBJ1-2	CASSRPQGAGGYTF	TGTGCCAGCAGTCGACCTCAGGGGGCGGGCGGCTACACCTTC
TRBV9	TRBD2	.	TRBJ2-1	CASSSGLAGGYGEQFF	TGTGCCAGCAGCTCCGGACTAGCGGGAGGGTACGGTGAGCAGTTCTTC